This record concerns one TCR beta chain sequence. Assay: immunoSEQ multiplex PCR; the TCRdb copy retains only in-frame clones and omits some. The sample has millions of clones; approximately 95% are singletons. The sample is drawn from a study of shared clonotypes between healthy human individuals. The CDR3 has 15 residues. Germline lookup yields CDR1 MNHNS and CDR2 SASEGT. The V segment lost 4 bases and the J segment 4 bases; nucleotides outside the gene matches: 4. This sequence was found in a man aged 18 to 29 in good health. Some clones in this sample may be carry-over from other donors' samples. This sequence joins TRBV6-1 and TRBJ1-2, with 12 bases aligning to TRBD1. Input material: naive CD4+ T cells from PBMCs. Subset defined: CD45RA+ positively selected. CDR3 region: CASSGGTGGPYGYTF. In DNA form, the CDR3 reads TGTGCCAGCAGTGGAGGGACAGGGGGCCCCTATGGCTACACCTTC.